This is a list of T cell receptor beta chains from one sample in a study of T cell responses to AZD1222 COVID-19 vaccine. Sequencing used immunoSEQ multiplex PCR; TCRdb keeps in-frame clones, though not all of them. The table records some 190,000 clones, around 92% of them present only once. The specimen was peripheral blood, collected on day 0 of AZD1222 vaccination. Receptors were obtained from an adult in good health. Both conserved end residues are part of each CDR3. Fields, in order: D gene, clone size, CDR3 length, V gene, J gene, CDR3 DNA, CDR3 protein. A D gene is named only where the DNA matches it firmly. Size tells how often a clone was seen (once, few, many) or the class of an expanded clone, and some rows leave it out.

NA	NA	11	TRBV20-1	TRBJ1-1	TGCAGTGCTAGGTCAAACACTGAAGCTTTCTTT	CSARSNTEAFF
TRBD1	NA	18	TRBV5-6	TRBJ2-6	TGTGCCAGCAGCTTGTATTCTCAGGGGGCTACGGGGGCCAACGTCCTGACTTTC	CASSLYSQGATGANVLTF
NA	NA	15	TRBV4-3	TRBJ1-2	TGCGCCAGCAGCCAAGGCACGGACGGAAGGACTGGCTACACCTTC	CASSQGTDGRTGYTF
TRBD1	NA	16	TRBV6-2/TRBV6-3	TRBJ1-1	TGTGCCAGCAGTTACGTTAAAGGGGGCCTTTATACTGAAGCTTTCTTT	CASSYVKGGLYTEAFF
NA	NA	13	TRBV12-3/TRBV12-4	TRBJ1-1	TGTGCCAGCAGACCTTTAATGGGGACTGAAGCTTTCTTT	CASRPLMGTEAFF
NA	once	14	TRBV5-4	TRBJ1-3	TGTGCCAGCAGCCGGGCCCTCTCTGGAAACACCATATATTTT	CASSRALSGNTIYF
NA	few	15	TRBV4-2	TRBJ2-3	TGTGCCAGCAGCCAAGAAGTCGATGGTTTTGATACGCAGTATTTT	CASSQEVDGFDTQYF
NA	NA	14	TRBV18	TRBJ1-4	TGTGCCAGCTCACCAAGGGTGGGTGATGAAAAACTGTTTTTT	CASSPRVGDEKLFF
NA	NA	16	TRBV24-1	TRBJ2-2	TGTGCCACCAGTGATAACCGGGTAGGGGTAACCGGGGAGCTGTTTTTT	CATSDNRVGVTGELFF
TRBD1	NA	15	TRBV7-7	TRBJ2-2	TGTGCCAGCAGCCCCGGGACAGTGAACACCGGGGAGCTGTTTTTT	CASSPGTVNTGELFF
TRBD1	NA	16	TRBV7-9	TRBJ1-4	TGTGCCAGCAGCCTACTACCGGGACAGGGTGTCGGAAAACTGTTTTTT	CASSLLPGQGVGKLFF
TRBD1	NA	16	TRBV10-2	TRBJ1-6	TGCGCCAGCAGTGAGTTCGGGACAGGACCTAATTCACCCCTCCACTTT	CASSEFGTGPNSPLHF
NA	NA	16	TRBV7-8	TRBJ2-7	TGTGCCAGCAGCCAAGCCTTCCGGGACATTTCCTACGAGCAGTACTTC	CASSQAFRDISYEQYF
TRBD1	NA	14	TRBV19	TRBJ1-2	TGTGCCAGTAGGGGGGGACAGACTAACTATGGCTACACCTTC	CASRGGQTNYGYTF
TRBD1	NA	15	TRBV7-8	TRBJ1-4	TGTGCCAGCAGCCCCGGGACAGGAGTCCATGAAAAACTGTTTTTT	CASSPGTGVHEKLFF
NA	NA	14	TRBV12-5	TRBJ2-3	TGTGCTGGGAAGGACAGTGCCGTCACAGATACGCAGTATTTT	CAGKDSAVTDTQYF
NA	NA	11	TRBV12-3/TRBV12-4	TRBJ2-3	TGTGCCAGCAGTCCGACAGATACGCAGTATTTT	CASSPTDTQYF
TRBD1	NA	15	TRBV12-5	TRBJ1-3	TGTGCTAGTGGTTCGAATCCCCAGGGGGGTAACACCATATATTTT	CASGSNPQGGNTIYF
NA	NA	15	TRBV10-3	TRBJ1-1	TGTGCCATCAGTGAGTCTGGGGATATGAACACTGAAGCTTTCTTT	CAISESGDMNTEAFF
NA	NA	17	TRBV20-1	TRBJ1-1	TGCAGTGCTAGTCGGGGGGCTACAGGGATTGGAAACACTGAAGCTTTCTTT	CSASRGATGIGNTEAFF
NA	NA	15	TRBV28	TRBJ1-6	TGTGCCACCCGGACAGCGAGCTCCTATAATTCACCCCTCCACTTT	CATRTASSYNSPLHF
NA	NA	13	TRBV11-2	TRBJ1-1	TGTGCCAGCAGTCGGCTGGGGGACACTGAAGCTTTCTTT	CASSRLGDTEAFF
TRBD1	once	16	TRBV19	TRBJ2-6	TGTGCCAGTAGAGACAGGGGGCTCTCTGGGGCCAACGTCCTGACTTTC	CASRDRGLSGANVLTF
NA	NA	15	TRBV5-8	TRBJ2-5	TGTGCCAGCAGCTTCTCCAGGGTGGGCTCGGGGACCCAGTACTTC	CASSFSRVGSGTQYF
NA	NA	13	TRBV24-1	TRBJ2-3	TGTGCCACCAGTGATAGGGAGGTAGATACGCAGTATTTT	CATSDREVDTQYF
TRBD2	once	14	TRBV5-1	TRBJ2-5	TGCGCCAGCAGACCGGGACTAGCGGAAGAGACCCAGTACTTC	CASRPGLAEETQYF
NA	NA	15	TRBV5-1	TRBJ2-5	TGCGCCAGCAGCAAGGATAGAGGGGGTCTCGAGACCCAGTACTTC	CASSKDRGGLETQYF
NA	NA	13	TRBV6-5	TRBJ2-2	TGTGCCAGCAGCACAGGGAACACCGGGGAGCTGTTTTTT	CASSTGNTGELFF
NA	NA	14	TRBV12-5	TRBJ2-4	TGTGCTAGTGGTTTGAGCGGCGTTGGAAACATTCAGTACTTC	CASGLSGVGNIQYF
TRBD2	NA	12	TRBV7-2	TRBJ2-2	TGTGCCAGCAGCTTAGTGGGGGGGTGGCTGTTTTTT	CASSLVGGWLFF
NA	NA	15	TRBV15	TRBJ2-2	TGTGCCACCAGCCCGTCGGTCCCGGGCACCGGGGAGCTGTTTTTT	CATSPSVPGTGELFF
TRBD1	NA	13	TRBV6-5	TRBJ1-1	TGTGCCAGCAGGGACGACAGGGGCCTAGGAGCTTTCTTT	CASRDDRGLGAFF
TRBD1	NA	17	TRBV14	TRBJ1-3	TGTGCCAGCAGCCAAGGGTACAGGGGTTTCTCTGGAAACACCATATATTTT	CASSQGYRGFSGNTIYF
TRBD1	NA	15	TRBV6-6	TRBJ2-7	TGTGCCAGCAGCGCCACCGGGACAGCCACCTACGAGCAGTACTTC	CASSATGTATYEQYF
NA	NA	13	TRBV12-3/TRBV12-4	TRBJ1-2	TGTGCCAGCAGTTTAGCTGGTTCCTATGGCTACACCTTC	CASSLAGSYGYTF
TRBD1	NA	13	TRBV13	TRBJ1-6	TGTGCCAGCAGCCTAGACAGGGATTCACCCCTCCACTTT	CASSLDRDSPLHF
NA	few	14	TRBV11-1	TRBJ1-1	TGTGCCAGCAGCTTAGATACAGGAGTCACTGAAGCTTTCTTT	CASSLDTGVTEAFF
NA	few	15	TRBV28	TRBJ1-6	TGTGCCAGCAGTTTTGCGAGCTCCTATAATTCACCCCTCCACTTT	CASSFASSYNSPLHF
NA	NA	14	TRBV11-3	TRBJ1-1	TGTGCCAGCAGCTTAGATCTGGGCAGCACTGAAGCTTTCTTT	CASSLDLGSTEAFF
NA	NA	15	TRBV5-6	TRBJ2-6	TGTGCCAGCAGCTCTGGATTCTCTGGGGCCAACGTCCTGACTTTC	CASSSGFSGANVLTF
NA	NA	14	TRBV27	TRBJ1-2	TGTGCCAGCAGTTTATTAGGGGCCTCTCGAGGCTACACCTTC	CASSLLGASRGYTF
NA	NA	19	TRBV19	TRBJ1-5	TGTGCCAGTAGTATAACCTCAAATACGGGGCAGGGCGACAATCAGCCCCAGCATTTT	CASSITSNTGQGDNQPQHF
TRBD1	NA	20	TRBV12-5	TRBJ1-2	TGTGCTAGTGGTTTCCCTCGGGACAGGGGGCTTCCCCATTCGGACTATGGCTACACCTTC	CASGFPRDRGLPHSDYGYTF
TRBD1	NA	14	TRBV5-4	TRBJ1-3	TGTGCCAGCAGCCGGACAGGGGATGGAAACACCATATATTTT	CASSRTGDGNTIYF
TRBD2	NA	13	TRBV9	TRBJ2-5	TGTGCCAGCAGCGTCGGACTAGCCGAGACCCAGTACTTC	CASSVGLAETQYF